The 26 T cell receptor beta chains reported below all come from one sample, sequenced in a study of regulatory T cells in long-lasting Graves disease. Sample time point: newly diagnosed GD, antithyroid drugs for less than 3 months. PBMC-derived RNA was used for the TCR library. Researchers made TCR beta libraries by using iRepertoire HTBI primers and running Arm-PCR on CDR3 regions. MiXCR, run by TCRdb on the multiplex PCR reads, gives a single entry per CDR3 protein. The sample has 600,000 to 650,000 distinct CDR3 sequences, 16% seen once; the top ten hold under 20%. The same sample was also used in a study of T cells in Graves' hyperthyroidism and ophthalmopathy.

Material: peripheral blood mononuclear cells (PBMCs), obtained at new diagnosis, from a patient treated with antithyroid drugs. The receptors stem from a woman between 25 and 40 years old with Graves disease.

As to this clonotype: With a much larger clone just one base away, this may be a read error. The V gene is TRBV27, the J gene TRBJ1-2; D is unclear. This CDR3 is built from 14 residues. Germline-derived CDR1 and CDR2 are MNHEY and SMNVEV (reference sequence). V was shortened by 5 bases and J by 8 bases, with 18 bases between the two germline ends. This chain's CDR3 is CASSPSLYSAGYTF. The CDR3 DNA sequence: TGTGCCAGCAGTCCGAGCCTCTATTCCGCGGGCTACACCTTC.

The rearrangement uses TRBV18 and TRBJ2-7; D perhaps matches TRBD2 (6 bases). The CDR3 totals 14 residues. Germline V lookup: CDR1 KGHSH, CDR2 LQKENI. V was pared by 0 bases and J by 7 bases, with 13 bases between. The CDR3 is CASSPPAGLGEQYF. DNA of the CDR3: TGTGCCAGCTCACCACCCGCGGGGTTGGGTGAGCAGTACTTC.

In its sample, this clonotype was seen a few times. The final CDR3 position lacks the conserved phenylalanine or tryptophan, pointing to a likely read error. The DNA is left out, because the CDR3 cannot be placed on it with certainty; the CDR3 is given as TCRdb lists it. The J gene is TRBJ2-1, the V gene TRBV7-9. Including both end residues, the CDR3 is 11 amino acids long. Germline lookup yields CDR1 SEHNR and CDR2 FQNEAQ (reference sequence). The chain's CDR3 is CASSLEGQDVI.

This clonotype has ten or more counts. This CDR3 is CASSSRQGSGYTF. The DNA for the CDR3 is TGTGCCAGCAGTTCCCGACAGGGAAGCGGCTACACCTTC. The chain uses TRBV6-9 and TRBJ1-2; 7 bases line up with TRBD1. Germline CDR1 MNHGY, CDR2 SVAAGI. V was pared by 4 bases and J by 8 bases, with 7 bases of the junction left unmatched. This CDR3 contains 13 residues.

This clonotype was seen repeatedly, ten times or more. This chain uses TRBV12-3 or TRBV12-4 with TRBJ1-3, with 10 positions matching TRBD1. This CDR3 is built from 19 residues. The V segment lost 6 bases and the J segment 0 bases; nucleotides outside the gene matches: 14. CDR3 region: CASSSSPGTGAFSGNTIYF. CDR3 bases: TGTGCCAGCAGCTCTTCGCCCGGGACAGGGGCCTTCTCTGGAAACACCATATATTTT.

The sample holds a few counts of this clonotype. A much larger clone lies one base from this, so it may be a read error. CDR3 in amino acids: CASSSPTGLHEQYF. DNA of the CDR3: TGTGCCAGCAGCAGCCCAACTGGCCTCCACGAGCAGTACTTC. The rearrangement links TRBV2 to TRBJ2-7; unclear D gene. This CDR3 is built from 14 residues. The V gene lost 6 bases and the J gene lost 5 bases, with 17 bases spanning the gap. CDR1 SNHLY and CDR2 FYNNEI come from the germline V gene.

This clonotype showed up just a few times. V gene TRBV10-3 combines with J gene TRBJ2-7; 7 bases map to TRBD1. V lost 2 bases to trimming and J lost 5 bases; unmatched junction nucleotides: 12. Germline loops: CDR1 ENHRY, CDR2 SYGVKD. The CDR3 has 16 residues. The CDR3 loop is CAISEGPAGGIDEQYF. For the CDR3, the DNA is TGTGCCATCAGTGAGGGCCCCGCAGGGGGTATCGACGAGCAGTACTTC.

This clonotype was detected ten times or more. The chain has TRBV20-1 and TRBJ1-5; perhaps TRBD1 as D (5 bases). Germline V gives CDR1 DFQATT, CDR2 SNEGSKA (reference sequence). V was trimmed by 3 bases and J by 9 bases, leaving 9 bases between them. The CDR3 is 11 residues long. CDR3 nucleotides: TGCAGTGCTAGCCCGGGGGGGCCCCAGCATTTT. Protein product: CSASPGGPQHF.

This clonotype was found many times. CDR3 region: CASSSGQVSNTEAFF. CDR3 DNA sequence: TGTGCCAGCAGCTCAGGACAGGTATCGAACACTGAAGCTTTCTTT. The chain links TRBV7-3 to TRBJ1-1; TRBD1 matches at 7 bases. The CDR3 totals 15 residues. The germline V gene has CDR1 SGHTA and CDR2 FQGTGA. J was trimmed by 1 base and V by 4 bases; bases with no gene match: 6.

V usage is TRBV19 and J usage is TRBJ1-5; 10 bases fit TRBD1. This CDR3 spans 18 amino acids. In germline, CDR1 is LNHDA, CDR2 SQIVND (reference sequence). Trimming took 5 bases from V and 6 from J; bases not matched to a gene: 16. The CDR3, as DNA: TGTGCCAGTAGTCCAGTTGGGCTTTCGACAGGGGGCAGTCAGCCCCAGCATTTT. Translation: CASSPVGLSTGGSQPQHF.

The J gene is TRBJ2-3, the V gene TRBV9; 9 nucleotides agree with TRBD2. The junction had 11 bases not matched to a gene; V was cut back by 0 bases and J by 0 bases. The germline gives CDR1 SGDLS, CDR2 YYNGEE. CDR3 size: 19 residues. Written as DNA, the CDR3 is TGTGCCAGCAGCGTAGAAGGAGGGGCGGGAGGGGGTAGCACAGATACGCAGTATTTT. Protein: CASSVEGGAGGGSTDTQYF.

This clonotype was detected only a few times. The chain couples TRBV7-9 to TRBJ1-5; D gene unclear. The germline CDR1 and CDR2 sequences are SEHNR and FQNEAQ (reference sequence). The CDR3 sequence is 13 residues long. Trimming took 2 bases from V and 9 from J, leaving 11 bases between them. CDR3 nucleotides: TGTGCCAGCAGCTTATCCAGCCTGCCGCCCCAGCATTTT. This translates into CASSLSSLPPQHF.

The chain joins TRBV20-1 to TRBJ2-3, with D perhaps matching TRBD2 (6 bases). Germline values: CDR1 DFQATT, CDR2 SNEGSKA (reference sequence). The CDR3 is 15 amino acids. V lost 4 bases and J lost 1, with 15 bases in between. The CDR3: CSATKGERGTDTQYF. DNA of the CDR3: TGCAGTGCTACCAAAGGGGAGCGGGGCACAGATACGCAGTATTTT.

The genes are TRBV7-2 and TRBJ1-3; D may be TRBD1 (6 bases). CDR3 size: 18 residues. The germline CDR1 and CDR2 sequences are SGHTA and FQGNSA. Trimming took 5 bases from V and 0 from J, leaving 20 bases between them. The CDR3 reads CASSQVGKKGHSGNTIYF. The CDR3 nucleotides read TGTGCCAGCAGCCAAGTGGGTAAAAAGGGACACTCTGGAAACACCATATATTTT.

Details on this clonotype: This sequence may be a read error, since a much larger clone differs from it by one base. The gene calls are TRBV25-1 and TRBJ1-5; no clear D. V was pared by 8 bases and J by 3 bases, with 8 bases between. The CDR3 covers 12 residues. Germline V CDR1 and CDR2: MGHDK, SYGVNS. The CDR3 DNA follows: TGTGCCAGCGCAGCCCTCAATCAGCCCCAGCATTTT. Translating it yields CASAALNQPQHF. The whole variable domain, remainder taken from reference TRBV25-1 and TRBJ1-5, is EADIYQTPRYLVIGTGKKITLECSQTMGHDKMYWYQQDPGMELHLIHYSYGVNSTEKGDLSSESTVSRIRTEHFPLTLESARPSHTSQYLCASAALNQPQHFGDGTRLSIL.

The chain employs TRBV7-9 and TRBJ2-5; possible D gene TRBD2, 5 bases. Trimming shortened V by 7 bases and J by 6 bases, and 9 bases separated the two germline ends. CDR1 is SEHNR and CDR2 is FQNEAQ in the germline V gene (reference sequence). The CDR3 has 11 amino acids. CDR3: CASTRGQTQYF. CDR3 coding DNA: TGTGCCAGCACCCGAGGGCAGACCCAGTACTTC. Full variable domain (missing parts from reference TRBV7-9 and TRBJ2-5): DTGVSQNPRHKITKRGQNVTFRCDPISEHNRLYWYRQTLGQGPEFLTYFQNEAQLEKSRLLSDRFSAERPKGSFSTLEIQRTEQGDSAMYLCASTRGQTQYFGPGTRLLVL.

This chain connects TRBV19 to TRBJ1-2, with D unclear. Trimming took 4 bases from V and 8 from J, leaving 14 bases between them. The V gene's germline CDR1 is LNHDA and CDR2 SQIVND (reference sequence). The CDR3 length is 13 residues. The CDR3 loop is CASSNEEIMGYTF. Here the CDR3 DNA reads TGTGCCAGTAGTAATGAGGAAATCATGGGCTACACCTTC.

In its sample, this clonotype was seen many times. The chain employs TRBV20-1 and TRBJ2-1, with a weak D call TRBD2 (6 bases). Germline V gene sequence: CDR1 DFQATT, CDR2 SNEGSKA (reference sequence). The CDR3 is 12 amino acids. V gave up 3 bases and J gave up 7 bases, with 10 bases separating them. The CDR3 protein is CSASGGNNEQFF. The CDR3 DNA follows: TGCAGTGCTAGCGGCGGGAATAATGAGCAGTTCTTC.

The CDR3 DNA reads TGTGCCAGCAGTTTTTTATTTGGCCCAAGCTCCTACAATGAGCAGTTCTTC. Translating gives CASSFLFGPSSYNEQFF. The chain carries TRBV28 and TRBJ2-1; D is uncertain. Trimming took 3 bases from V and 0 from J, leaving 15 bases between them. Germline assignment: CDR1 MDHEN and CDR2 SYDVKM. This CDR3 is built from 17 residues. Full variable domain (rest looked up from reference TRBV28 and TRBJ2-1): DVKVTQSSRYLVKRTGEKVFLECVQDMDHENMFWYRQDPGLGLRLIYFSYDVKMKEKGDIPEGYSVSREKKERFSLILESASTNQTSMYLCASSFLFGPSSYNEQFFGPGTRLTVL.

This clonotype has ten or more counts. The chain uses TRBV7-2 and TRBJ2-2; 7 nucleotides match TRBD1. This CDR3 is built from 18 residues. Germline V gene data show CDR1 as SGHTA and CDR2 as FQGNSA. V dropped 1 base and J dropped 6; count of bases not matched to a gene: 14. CDR3 amino acids: CASSLGSARGLVAGELFF. The CDR3 nucleotides are TGTGCCAGCAGCTTAGGAAGTGCAAGGGGGCTGGTGGCCGGGGAGCTGTTTTTT.

This clonotype was counted between two and nine times. J is TRBJ1-2 and V is TRBV18, with D possibly TRBD1 on 5 matching bases. The length of the CDR3 is 15 residues. Looked up from germline, CDR1 is KGHSH and CDR2 is LQKENI. V gave up 5 bases and J gave up 6 bases, with 19 bases separating them. CDR3 nucleotides: TGTGCCAGCTCATCGGGAGACAGTTACTACAATGGCTACACCTTC. Translation gives CASSSGDSYYNGYTF.

There are a few counts of this clonotype. The J gene is TRBJ2-7, the V gene TRBV28; a weak D match, TRBD1 (6 bases). Germline values: CDR1 MDHEN, CDR2 SYDVKM. CDR3 length: 13 amino acids. The ends were cut back, 6 bases at V and 4 bases at J, with 13 bases in the middle. CDR3 sequence: CASRDRRPYEQYF. DNA of the CDR3: TGTGCCAGCAGAGACAGGAGGCCGTACGAGCAGTACTTC.

This clonotype appeared a few times. The chain links TRBV5-6 to TRBJ1-1; TRBD1 agrees at 11 bases. CDR1 and CDR2 (germline): SGHDT, YYEEEE. This CDR3 comprises 16 residues. J gave up 4 bases and V 4 bases, and 9 bases lay outside the gene matches. The DNA of the CDR3 is TGTGCCAGCAGCCAGGACAGGGGGCGCCCCGGCACTGAAGCTTTCTTT. Residues: CASSQDRGRPGTEAFF. Supplemented by reference TRBV5-6 and TRBJ1-1, the full variable domain reads DAGVTQSPTHLIKTRGQQVTLRCSPKSGHDTVSWYQQALGQGPQFIFQYYEEEERQRGNFPDRFSGHQFPNYSSELNVNALLLGDSALYLCASSQDRGRPGTEAFFGQGTRLTVV.

The V call is TRBV19, the J call TRBJ2-1; 10 bases are shared with TRBD1. Germline-derived CDR1 and CDR2 are LNHDA and SQIVND (reference sequence). V was pared by 7 bases and J by 7 bases, with 7 bases of the junction left unmatched. This CDR3 has 14 residues. CDR3 nucleotides: TGTGCCAGTAAGTCGGGACAGGGGATGAATGAGCAGTTCTTC. Its translation is CASKSGQGMNEQFF. Full variable domain (outside the CDR3, taken from reference TRBV19 and TRBJ2-1): DGGITQSPKYLFRKEGQNVTLSCEQNLNHDAMYWYRQDPGQGLRLIYYSQIVNDFQKGDIAEGYSVSREKKESFPLTVTSAQKNPTAFYLCASKSGQGMNEQFFGPGTRLTVL.

The V call is TRBV4-1, the J call TRBJ1-4; TRBD1 might be the D (6 bases). From germline, CDR1 is MGHRA and CDR2 YSYEKL. V was pared by 2 bases and J by 8 bases, with 24 bases between. The CDR3 extends over 18 amino acids. The CDR3 sequence is CASSQSPDSPSSPEKLFF. The CDR3 nucleotides read TGCGCCAGCAGCCAATCTCCGGACAGCCCCTCCTCGCCCGAAAAACTGTTTTTT.

The chain joins TRBV5-7 to TRBJ2-1; 9 bases line up with TRBD2. Being an ORF, TRBV5-7 has a function that is uncertain. V shed 1 base, J shed 1 base, and the junction held 6 bases outside the gene matches. CDR3 length equals 17 residues. The CDR3 bases are TGTGCCAGCAGCTTGTGGGCGGGAGGGCCGTCCTACAATGAGCAGTTCTTC. This codes for CASSLWAGGPSYNEQFF.